This TCR beta chain appears in the sequencing data of a study of blood T cell repertoires in COVID-19. On the study more broadly: There were acute and convalescent COVID-19 samples, and they came from the United States, Italy and Spain.

V lost 3 bases to trimming and J lost 6 bases; unmatched junction nucleotides: 1. Germline CDR1 SGHRS, CDR2 YFSETQ. The CDR3 covers 12 residues. The data were produced by immunoSEQ multiplex PCR, yet TCRdb's version contains in-frame clones alone and is incomplete. The sample records roughly 77,000 clones, approximately 80% being singletons. The TCR sequence derives from a woman aged 70-85 years with acute or convalescent COVID-19. J is TRBJ2-7 and V is TRBV5-1; 9 nucleotides match TRBD1. Input material: peripheral blood. Here the CDR3 DNA reads TGCGCCAGCAGCTGGACAGGGGTCGAGCAGTACTTC. Amino acids: CASSWTGVEQYF.